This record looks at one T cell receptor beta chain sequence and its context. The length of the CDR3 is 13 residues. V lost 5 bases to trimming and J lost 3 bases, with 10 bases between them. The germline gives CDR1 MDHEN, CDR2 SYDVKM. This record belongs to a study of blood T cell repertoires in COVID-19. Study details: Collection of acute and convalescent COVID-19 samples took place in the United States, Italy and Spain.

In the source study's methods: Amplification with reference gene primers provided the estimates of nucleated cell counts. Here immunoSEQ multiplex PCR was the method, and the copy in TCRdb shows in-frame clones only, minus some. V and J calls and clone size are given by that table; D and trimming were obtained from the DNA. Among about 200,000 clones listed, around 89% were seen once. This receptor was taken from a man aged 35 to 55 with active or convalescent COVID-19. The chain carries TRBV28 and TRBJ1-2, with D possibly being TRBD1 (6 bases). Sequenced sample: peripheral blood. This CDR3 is CASSAGTYYGYTF. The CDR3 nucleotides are TGTGCCAGCAGTGCCGGGACATACTATGGCTACACCTTC.